Below are 10 T cell receptor beta chains sequenced from a single sample in a study of neurological immune-mediated disorders. TCRdb re-called the 5' RACE reads through MiXCR, storing one row per CDR3 protein. The table has some 53,000 distinct CDR3 sequences, approximately 16% seen once; the top ten hold 3.5% to 4.5%. The sequenced sample consisted of PBMCs. These receptors were obtained from a man aged 55 to 69 in good health.

The table lists this clonotype with many counts. The chain joins TRBV5-1 to TRBJ2-5; D gene unclear. Trimming took 0 bases from V and 3 from J, leaving 9 bases between them. Germline lookup yields CDR1 SGHRS and CDR2 YFSETQ. The length of the CDR3 is 14 residues. The CDR3 DNA sequence: TGCGCCAGCAGCTTGGTCGTAGGAGAAGAGACCCAGTACTTC. Protein: CASSLVVGEETQYF.

Ten or more counts support this clonotype. The genes are TRBV5-1 and TRBJ1-4, with 9 bases that match TRBD1. The CDR3 is 15 residues long. Looked up from germline, CDR1 is SGHRS and CDR2 is YFSETQ. Trimming cost V 5 bases and J 5 bases; bases outside gene matches: 7. The CDR3 protein is CASSTGTGLNEKLFF. For the CDR3, the DNA is TGCGCCAGCAGTACCGGGACAGGGCTCAATGAAAAACTGTTTTTT.

This clonotype was recorded at least ten times. J is TRBJ2-4 and V is TRBV29-1, with TRBD1 identical over 7 bases. This CDR3 spans 15 amino acids. Germline loops: CDR1 SQVTM, CDR2 ANQGSEA. Unmatched junction bases numbered 14, after V lost 6 bases and J lost 6 bases. CDR3 loop: CSVVGPRGTVNIQYF. The CDR3 DNA follows: TGCAGCGTCGTGGGGCCGAGGGGGACAGTAAACATTCAGTACTTC.

This clonotype was observed once. The genes are TRBV9 and TRBJ1-5; a possible D gene is TRBD1 (5 bases). Germline CDR1 is SGDLS and CDR2 is YYNGEE. The CDR3 sequence is 15 residues long. V shed 1 base and J shed 3 bases, with 11 bases lying between them. The CDR3 DNA follows: TGTGCCAGCAGCGTATCAGGGTCAAACAATCAGCCCCAGCATTTT. Protein: CASSVSGSNNQPQHF.

This clonotype was recorded at least ten times. The junction departs from the called germline gene at one end, perhaps through a read error. The CDR3 region has the DNA TGTGCCACCAGCAGGTTACCAAGGGAGCCTAGTATCTTC. Translation: CATSRLPREPSIF. The V call is TRBV15, the J call TRBJ2-1; TRBD2 is a possible D gene (5 bases). This CDR3 is built from 13 residues. CDR1 LNHNV and CDR2 YYDKDF come from the germline V gene (reference sequence).

In this sample, this clonotype turned up many times. This chain uses TRBV5-1 with TRBJ2-2, with D perhaps matching TRBD2 (6 bases). CDR3 length: 15 residues. Germline CDR1 reads SGHRS; CDR2 reads YFSETQ. Trimming removed 1 base at V and 6 bases at J, with 13 bases between. CDR3 sequence: CASSLTGSRAGELFF. The CDR3 coding sequence is TGCGCCAGCAGCTTGACCGGGAGTCGGGCCGGGGAGCTGTTTTTT.

This clonotype was observed many times. V gene TRBV18 combines with J gene TRBJ1-2, with 7 positions matching TRBD1. The trim removed 5 bases at V and 4 bases at J, leaving 7 bases unmatched. The CDR3 runs to 14 residues. The germline V gene encodes CDR1 KGHSH and CDR2 LQKENI. CDR3 coding DNA: TGTGCCAGCTCAACGGAACAGGGGAGCTATGGCTACACCTTC. It is translated as CASSTEQGSYGYTF.

About this clonotype: The junction does not match germline at one end; this may be a read error. The chain recombines TRBV6-2 or TRBV6-3 with TRBJ2-5; D uncertain. Germline-derived CDR1 and CDR2 are MNHEY and SVGEGT. This CDR3 has 11 residues. The CDR3 loop reads CASISGESQYF. As DNA, the CDR3 is TGTGCCAGCATTTCTGGAGAGAGCCAGTACTTC.

This clonotype occurred many times. This rearrangement joins TRBV12-3 or TRBV12-4 to TRBJ1-1; D is uncertain. Trimming left V 6 bases short and J 4 bases short, with 12 bases between. The CDR3 is 13 residues long. In nucleotides, the CDR3 is TGTGCCAGCAGCCCCAACAGTCTCACTGAAGCTTTCTTT. As protein: CASSPNSLTEAFF.

In this sample, this clonotype turned up many times. The genes are TRBV9 and TRBJ1-4; D remains ambiguous. Per the germline V gene, CDR1 is SGDLS and CDR2 is YYNGEE. The CDR3 sequence is 14 residues long. Trimming took 3 bases from V and 7 from J, leaving 13 bases between them. CDR3 sequence reads: CASSAQTGGEKLFF. In DNA form, the CDR3 reads TGTGCCAGCAGCGCCCAGACGGGTGGTGAAAAACTGTTTTTT.